What follows are 23 T cell receptor beta chains derived from one specimen sequenced in a study of blood T cell repertoires in COVID-19. Sequenced by immunoSEQ multiplex PCR; TCRdb stores in-frame clones only, minus some. The sample holds about 440,000 clones, 88% seen once. What was sequenced was peripheral blood. These receptors came from a woman aged 45 to 65 with COVID-19, enrolled during active disease.

The V gene is TRBV30, the J gene TRBJ2-7, with TRBD1 as a possible D gene (5 bases). CDR1 GTSNPN and CDR2 SVGIG come from the germline V gene (reference sequence). V was cut by 7 bases and J by 6 bases, with 19 bases left in between. The CDR3 spans 13 residues. CDR3 nucleotide sequence: TGTGCCTTTAAAGGGGAAGTACGGGCCGAGCAGTACTTC. It specifies CAFKGEVRAEQYF.

The chain employs TRBV4-1 and TRBJ1-4; D ambiguous. This CDR3 region has 14 residues. Germline lookup yields CDR1 MGHRA and CDR2 YSYEKL. Trimming took off 0 bases at V and 8 bases at J, with 10 bases between the two ends. CDR3 loop: CASSQETSREKLFF. For the CDR3, the DNA is TGCGCCAGCAGCCAAGAAACCTCCCGGGAAAAACTGTTTTTT.

V usage is TRBV24-1 and J usage is TRBJ2-1; no reliable D call. CDR3 length: 13 residues. V dropped 2 bases and J dropped 5 bases, with 6 bases sitting between them. Germline assignment: CDR1 KGHDR and CDR2 SFDVKD. The CDR3, as DNA: TGTGCCACCAGTGATTCCTATGACAATGAGCAGTTCTTC. This encodes CATSDSYDNEQFF.

The rearrangement links TRBV2 to TRBJ2-7; 9 nucleotides match TRBD1. Germline V gene sequence: CDR1 SNHLY, CDR2 FYNNEI. J lost 3 bases, V lost 4 bases, and 4 bases had no gene match. CDR3 length: 14 amino acids. The CDR3 DNA reads as TGTGCCAGCAGTGGGGGACAGGGATTCTACGAGCAGTACTTC. Amino acids: CASSGGQGFYEQYF. Looking up the rest from reference TRBV2 and TRBJ2-7 gives the full variable domain: EPEVTQTPSHQVTQMGQEVILRCVPISNHLYFYWYRQILGQKVEFLVSFYNNEISEKSEIFDDQFSVERPDGSNFTLKIRSTKLEDSAMYFCASSGGQGFYEQYFGPGTRLTVT.

The chain employs TRBV5-1 and TRBJ1-2; the D is unclear. There are 14 residues in the CDR3. Trimming removed 5 bases at V and 2 bases at J, with 13 bases between. Germline lookup yields CDR1 SGHRS and CDR2 YFSETQ. CDR3 sequence reads: CASSSLRENYGYTF. The CDR3 DNA reads TGCGCCAGCAGTTCCTTAAGGGAGAACTATGGCTACACCTTC.

J is TRBJ2-5 and V is TRBV11-2; the D gene is possibly TRBD1 (6 bases). Germline V gene data show CDR1 as SGHAT and CDR2 as FQNNGV. This CDR3 is built from 14 residues. Trimming pared 5 bases from V and 5 bases from J, leaving 15 bases between. The CDR3 spells CASSPGQILETQYF. CDR3 sequence (DNA): TGTGCCAGCAGCCCCGGACAGATTTTGGAGACCCAGTACTTC.

This chain joins TRBV6-1 and TRBJ1-6; TRBD1 matches 9 bases. The V segment lost 3 bases and the J segment 9 bases; nucleotides outside the gene matches: 3. Per the germline V gene, CDR1 is MNHNS and CDR2 is SASEGT. The length of the CDR3 is 14 residues. CDR3 in amino acids: CASSENRGRSPLHF. Here the CDR3 DNA reads TGTGCCAGCAGTGAGAACAGGGGGCGTTCACCCCTCCACTTT.

The chain employs TRBV23-1 and TRBJ2-1, with D possibly being TRBD1 (6 bases). TRBV23-1 falls under the ORF class, with uncertain function. The V end lost 3 bases, the J end lost 3 bases, and 21 bases lay between the germline ends. The CDR3 has 18 amino acids. This CDR3 is CASSQFPPGHSFYNEQFF. In DNA form, the CDR3 reads TGCGCCAGCAGTCAGTTTCCTCCGGGACATTCTTTCTACAATGAGCAGTTCTTC.

V is TRBV28 and J is TRBJ1-2; D unresolved. V was clipped by 1 base and J by 5 bases, with 11 bases between them. The CDR3 is made up of 14 amino acids. Germline assignment: CDR1 MDHEN and CDR2 SYDVKM. The CDR3 DNA reads as TGTGCCAGCAGTTTATCGCCCCTACTTTATGGCTACACCTTC. Protein sequence: CASSLSPLLYGYTF.

This clone was picked up a small number of times. The chain joins TRBV10-2 to TRBJ1-6; the match to TRBD1 covers 9 bases. CDR3 length equals 16 residues. In germline, CDR1 is WSHSY, CDR2 SAAADI. V gave up 1 base and J gave up 10 bases; unmatched junction bases: 8. CDR3 DNA: TGCGCCAGCAGTGAGTTTTCGGGACAGGGAACATCACCCCTCCACTTT. As protein: CASSEFSGQGTSPLHF.

The sample holds a few counts of this clone. This chain uses TRBV7-9 with TRBJ1-6; 8 nucleotides match TRBD1. V shed 6 bases, J shed 5 bases, and the junction held 6 bases outside the gene matches. Germline values: CDR1 SEHNR, CDR2 FQNEAQ (reference sequence). The CDR3 length is 15 residues. CDR3: CASRTGTGDNSPLHF. As DNA, the CDR3 is TGTGCCAGCAGAACCGGGACAGGAGATAATTCACCCCTCCACTTT.

The chain carries TRBV7-3 and TRBJ2-1; 8 bases align to TRBD2. The CDR3 is made up of 15 amino acids. V trimming: 0 bases; J trimming: 10 bases; junction bases outside the gene matches: 8. Germline-derived CDR1 and CDR2 are SGHTA and FQGTGA. CDR3 DNA sequence: TGTGCCAGCAGCTTAACTAGCGGGGTCGGCGGGGAGCAGTTCTTC. It encodes CASSLTSGVGGEQFF. Looking up the rest from reference TRBV7-3 and TRBJ2-1 gives the full variable domain: GAGVSQTPSNKVTEKGKYVELRCDPISGHTALYWYRQSLGQGPEFLIYFQGTGAADDSGLPNDRFFAVRPEGSVSTLKIQRTERGDSAVYLCASSLTSGVGGEQFFGPGTRLTVL.

The rearrangement uses TRBV6-5 and TRBJ2-7; 13 bases are shared with TRBD2. J was trimmed by 0 bases and V by 2 bases; bases with no gene match: 1. CDR3 length: 16 residues. The V gene's germline CDR1 is MNHEY and CDR2 SVGAGI. The CDR3 nucleotides are TGTGCCAGCAGTTACCGGACTAGCGGGGGCTCCTACGAGCAGTACTTC. Protein sequence: CASSYRTSGGSYEQYF.

V is TRBV6-5 and J is TRBJ2-7, with D hard to call. The CDR3 has 12 residues. Germline CDR1 is MNHEY and CDR2 is SVGAGI. The V end was cut by 5 bases, the J end by 5 bases, with 10 bases between. The CDR3 region is CASSRSRDEQYF. The CDR3, as DNA: TGTGCCAGCAGTAGGTCCCGGGACGAGCAGTACTTC.

DNA for the CDR3: TGTGCCAGCAAGCCCGCTTCCTACGAGCAGTACTTC. It codes for CASKPASYEQYF. The genes are TRBV2 and TRBJ2-7; no firm D call. CDR1 is SNHLY and CDR2 is FYNNEI in the germline V gene. The CDR3 length is 12 residues. Trimming cost V 7 bases and J 1 base, with 8 bases left between them.

CDR3 residues: CSVEDGGTGNTIYF. The CDR3 region has the DNA TGCAGCGTTGAAGATGGAGGGACTGGAAACACCATATATTTT. V is TRBV29-1 and J is TRBJ1-3, with no clear D. V was clipped by 0 bases and J by 2 bases, with 8 bases between them. This CDR3 comprises 14 residues. The germline V gene has CDR1 SQVTM and CDR2 ANQGSEA.

The V and J genes are TRBV30 and TRBJ1-6; D is ambiguous. With 3 bases removed from V and 7 bases from J, the gap between germline ends came to 13 bases. The CDR3 sequence is 14 residues long. Germline assignment: CDR1 GTSNPN and CDR2 SVGIG (reference sequence). CDR3 region: CAWRSGFSNSPLHF. DNA of the CDR3: TGTGCCTGGAGATCGGGATTTTCGAATTCACCCCTCCACTTT.

The chain is built from TRBV4-1 and TRBJ2-7, with D possibly matching TRBD1 (5 bases). Deletions cut 1 base from V and 6 bases from J, with 13 bases between. The length of the CDR3 is 14 residues. Germline CDR1 is MGHRA and CDR2 is YSYEKL. The CDR3 is CASSQGGRGSEQYF. The CDR3 coding sequence is TGCGCCAGCAGCCAAGGGGGTAGGGGAAGCGAGCAGTACTTC.

On this clone itself: The junction and the germline gene differ at one end; a read error may be behind it. The genes are TRBV19 and TRBJ1-6, with a weak D call TRBD1 (5 bases). Germline V CDR1 and CDR2: LNHDA, SQIVND (reference sequence). This CDR3 has 12 amino acids. CDR3 loop: CASSWGDSALHF. The DNA of the CDR3 is TGTGCCAGTAGTTGGGGGGATTCAGCCCTCCACTTT. The whole variable domain, remainder taken from reference TRBV19 and TRBJ1-6, is DGGITQSPKYLFRKEGQNVTLSCEQNLNHDAMYWYRQDPGQGLRLIYYSQIVNDFQKGDIAEGYSVSREKKESFPLTVTSAQKNPTAFYLCASSWGDSALHFGNGTRLTVT.

The chain has TRBV7-6 and TRBJ2-7, with TRBD2 identical over 9 bases. With 5 bases clipped from V and 4 bases from J, the junction kept 12 bases outside the gene matches. This CDR3 region has 16 residues. CDR1 SGHVS and CDR2 FNYEAQ come from the germline V gene. CDR3 bases: TGTGCCAGCAGCCCCGGCGGAGCGGGGGGTATATACGAGCAGTACTTC. It codes for CASSPGGAGGIYEQYF.

The chain joins TRBV27 to TRBJ2-1; TRBD2 matches 9 bases. Trimming cost V 6 bases and J 8 bases; bases outside gene matches: 14. The CDR3 covers 16 residues. Germline values: CDR1 MNHEY, CDR2 SMNVEV (reference sequence). CDR3 nucleotides: TGTGCCAGCAGAACCTGGGGTAGCGGGGGTTCGGATGAGCAGTTCTTC. It yields the protein CASRTWGSGGSDEQFF.

V gene TRBV10-3 combines with J gene TRBJ1-1; 9 nucleotides align to TRBD1. Trimming removed 5 bases from V and 1 base from J; junction bases left unmatched: 2. The CDR3 totals 14 residues. The germline V gene has CDR1 ENHRY and CDR2 SYGVKD. CDR3 sequence: CAISIQGANTEAFF. The CDR3 nucleotides are TGTGCCATCAGTATACAGGGGGCGAACACTGAAGCTTTCTTT.

This clone was observed a few times. V and J are TRBV24-1 and TRBJ2-1; tentative D call: TRBD2 (5 bases). CDR1 is KGHDR, CDR2 SFDVKD, per germline. The CDR3 length is 12 residues. Deletions cut 1 base from V and 10 bases from J, with 7 bases between. CDR3 region: CATSDFGLEQFF. The DNA for the CDR3 is TGTGCCACCAGTGATTTCGGACTCGAGCAGTTCTTC.